This entry lists 10 T cell receptor beta chains sequenced from one sample in a study of tissue T cells after allogeneic stem cell transplantation. TCRdb's table, derived via immunoSEQ multiplex PCR, lists solely in-frame clones and lacks some. The sample shows roughly 6,600 clones, around half of them seen only once. Time point given: mouse harvest day 7 after allogeneic transplant. Tail vein injection delivered 10^7 T-cell-depleted bone marrow cells and 10^6 splenic CD5+ T cells. Specimen: lymph node tissue. These receptors came from a female BALB/c mouse given C57BL/6 T cells with graft-versus-host disease after an allogeneic hematopoietic cell transplant.

A remark on this clone: Here the gene names and germline are mouse. The read gets to within 1 residue of the CDR3 end, and the germline J gene fills in the rest. This chain uses TRBV15 with TRBJ1-1, with a tentative D call TRBD1 (6 bases). In germline, CDR1 is SGHND, CDR2 FRSKSL. The V end lost 7 bases, the J end lost 2 bases, and 11 bases lay between the germline ends. The CDR3 has 13 residues. The sequenced part of the CDR3 DNA is TGTGCCAGCATCCCGGGACATAACACAGAAGTCTTC. Translation: CASIPGHNTEVF. The full CDR3 protein reads CASIPGHNTEVFF.

Of note for this clone: The gene names here belong to mouse. The CDR3 extends 1 residue past the end of the read, so its final part is completed from the germline J gene. The genes are TRBV23 and TRBJ1-4; TRBD1, the table's D call, lacks a check against the DNA. CDR1 KGHTA and CDR2 FQNQQP come from the germline V gene. This CDR3 region has 14 residues. The CDR3 bases that were read are TGCTCCAGCAGTCTACAGTTTTCCAACGAAAGATTATTT. Residues: CSSSLQFSNERLF. The full CDR3 sequence reads CSSSLQFSNERLFF.

This clone has only a few counts. Here the gene names and germline are mouse. Read coverage stops 1 residue before the CDR3 terminus; the germline J gene supplies the remainder. The chain has TRBV3 and TRBJ2-4; D remains unclear. CDR1 is SNHLY and CDR2 is FYNGKV in the germline V gene (reference sequence). There are 14 residues in the CDR3. The V gene lost 5 bases and the J gene lost 0 bases, with 9 bases spanning the gap. The sequenced CDR3 bases are TGTGCCAGCAGCCCCGACATTAGTCAAAACACCTTGTAC. This sequence encodes CASSPDISQNTLY. The full CDR3 sequence reads CASSPDISQNTLYF.

For this clone: Gene names denote mouse genes. The read finishes 1 residue shy of the CDR3 end, and the germline J gene is used to complete it. The V gene is TRBV15, the J gene TRBJ2-3; D is ambiguous. This CDR3 has 10 residues. The germline V gene has CDR1 SGHND and CDR2 FRSKSL. V was shortened by 6 bases and J by 5 bases, with 3 bases between the two germline ends. CDR3 bases read: TGTGCCAGCAGAGGAGAAACGCTGTAT. The encoded protein is CASRGETLY. The whole CDR3 protein is CASRGETLYF.

This clone was detected a few times. The genes are named according to mouse. The sequenced fragment ends 1 residue before the CDR3 boundary, so the rest is inferred from the germline J gene. V is TRBV3 and J is TRBJ1-4; D might be TRBD1 (5 bases). This CDR3 region has 14 residues. V lost 2 bases, J lost 3 bases, and 7 bases lay in between. Germline-derived CDR1 and CDR2 are SNHLY and FYNGKV (reference sequence). CDR3 amino acids: CASSLRGANERLFF. Partial CDR3 DNA: TGTGCCAGCAGCTTACGGGGGGCCAACGAAAGATTATTT.

Only a few counts were recorded for this clone. Mouse gene names apply. The sequenced fragment ends 1 residue before the CDR3 boundary, so the rest is inferred from the germline J gene. The chain carries TRBV23 and TRBJ2-5. The V gene's germline CDR1 is KGHTA and CDR2 FQNQQP. The length of the CDR3 is 13 residues. The covered CDR3 bases are TGCTCCAGCACTAGGGATAACCAAGACACCCAGTAC. It specifies CSSTRDNQDTQY. The entire CDR3 protein reads CSSTRDNQDTQYF. Full variable domain (missing parts from reference TRBV23 and TRBJ2-5): DAAVTQKPRYLIKMKGQEAEMKCIPEKGHTAVFWYQQKQSKELKFLIYFQNQQPLDQIDMVKERFSAVCPSSSLCSLGIRTCEAEDSALYLCSSTRDNQDTQYFGPGTRLLVL.

Concerning this clone: The genes are named according to mouse. The observed sequence ends 1 residue before the CDR3 terminus, with the missing tail filled in from the germline J gene. The chain recombines TRBV23 with TRBJ1-1. CDR1 KGHTA and CDR2 FQNQQP come from the germline V gene. The CDR3 covers 13 residues. The CDR3 spells CSSSQRPNTEVFF. CDR3 DNA, as far as it was read: TGCTCCAGCAGTCAAAGACCAAACACAGAAGTCTTC.

Remarks on this clone: The germline and genes are mouse ones. Read data end 1 residue before the CDR3 end; the end is taken from the germline J gene. Other DNA variants within this sample encode the same CDR3. The chain links TRBV26 to TRBJ2-7; TRBD1 matches 10 bases. The germline gives CDR1 KGHPV, CDR2 FQNQEV (reference sequence). The CDR3 covers 13 residues. J gave up 3 bases and V 5 bases, and 1 base lay outside the gene matches. The sequenced CDR3 bases are TGTGCCAGCAGTAGGACAGGGGGCTATGAACAGTAC. Translating it yields CASSRTGGYEQY. The entire CDR3 sequence reads CASSRTGGYEQYF.

As to this clone: Germline and genes: mouse. The sequence runs out 1 residue before the end of the CDR3; the remainder is reconstructed from the germline J gene. The V call is TRBV23, the J call TRBJ2-5. Germline CDR1 KGHTA, CDR2 FQNQQP. This CDR3 is built from 13 residues. The CDR3 loop reads CSSSQSGEGTQYF. The sequenced CDR3 bases are TGCTCCAGCAGTCAATCGGGGGAGGGCACCCAGTAC.

Remarks on this clone: The germline and genes are mouse ones. The CDR3 end falls 1 residue outside the read, so it is completed with the germline J gene. The V and J genes are TRBV31 and TRBJ2-7; 10 bases are shared with TRBD2. After removal of 1 base from V and 4 bases from J, the junction contained 4 bases not matched to a gene. Germline-derived CDR1 and CDR2 are GKSSPN and SITVG. The CDR3 is 14 residues long. The CDR3 bases that were read are TGTGCCTGGAGTCACGGGACTGGGGCTTATGAACAGTAC. Protein sequence: CAWSHGTGAYEQY. From start to end, the CDR3 is CAWSHGTGAYEQYF.